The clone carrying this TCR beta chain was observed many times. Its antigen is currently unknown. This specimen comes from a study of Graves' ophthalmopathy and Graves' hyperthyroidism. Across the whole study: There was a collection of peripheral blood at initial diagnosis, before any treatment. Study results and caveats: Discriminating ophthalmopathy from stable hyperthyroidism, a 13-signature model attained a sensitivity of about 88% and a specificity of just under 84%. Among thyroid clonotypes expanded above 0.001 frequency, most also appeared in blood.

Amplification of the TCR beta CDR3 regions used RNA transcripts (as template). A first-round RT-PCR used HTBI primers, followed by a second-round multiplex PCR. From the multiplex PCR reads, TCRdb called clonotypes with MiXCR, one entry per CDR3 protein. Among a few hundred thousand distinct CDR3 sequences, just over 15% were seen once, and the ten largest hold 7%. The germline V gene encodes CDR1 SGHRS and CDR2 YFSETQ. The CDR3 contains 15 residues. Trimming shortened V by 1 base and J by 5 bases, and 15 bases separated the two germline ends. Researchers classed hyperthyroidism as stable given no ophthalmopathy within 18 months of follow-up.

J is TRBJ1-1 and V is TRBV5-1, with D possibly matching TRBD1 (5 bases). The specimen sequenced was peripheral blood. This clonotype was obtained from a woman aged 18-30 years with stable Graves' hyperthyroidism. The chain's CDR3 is CASSLPRGGETEAFF. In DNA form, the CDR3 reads TGCGCCAGCAGCTTGCCCCGGGGCGGTGAAACTGAAGCTTTCTTT. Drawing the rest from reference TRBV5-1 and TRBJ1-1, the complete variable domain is KAGVTQTPRYLIKTRGQQVTLSCSPISGHRSVSWYQQTPGQGLQFLFEYFSETQRNKGNFPGRFSGRQFSNSRSEMNVSTLELGDSALYLCASSLPRGGETEAFFGQGTRLTVV.